This T cell receptor (beta chain) was profiled in a study of patients and donors after allogeneic stem cell transplantation. TCRdb ran MiXCR on the RT-PCR reads and lists one entry per CDR3 protein. The sample lists 98,000 or so distinct CDR3 sequences; approximately 40% were seen once. J gave up 1 base and V 4 bases, and 3 bases lay outside the gene matches. The CDR3 totals 15 residues. Per germline, CDR1 SGHDT and CDR2 YYEEEE. This clonotype was recorded a few times. The TCR originated in a human donor who was either an allogeneic HSCT recipient or a stem cell or donor lymphocyte infusion donor (not recorded which). It is not recorded whose cells these are; they may come from a transplant donor. Input material: blood, either unsorted or a sorted T cell fraction (not recorded which). The chain employs TRBV5-6 and TRBJ2-7; 12 positions agree with TRBD2. The CDR3 is CASSILAGGSYEQYF. The DNA of the CDR3 is TGTGCCAGCAGCATCCTAGCGGGAGGGTCCTACGAGCAGTACTTC.